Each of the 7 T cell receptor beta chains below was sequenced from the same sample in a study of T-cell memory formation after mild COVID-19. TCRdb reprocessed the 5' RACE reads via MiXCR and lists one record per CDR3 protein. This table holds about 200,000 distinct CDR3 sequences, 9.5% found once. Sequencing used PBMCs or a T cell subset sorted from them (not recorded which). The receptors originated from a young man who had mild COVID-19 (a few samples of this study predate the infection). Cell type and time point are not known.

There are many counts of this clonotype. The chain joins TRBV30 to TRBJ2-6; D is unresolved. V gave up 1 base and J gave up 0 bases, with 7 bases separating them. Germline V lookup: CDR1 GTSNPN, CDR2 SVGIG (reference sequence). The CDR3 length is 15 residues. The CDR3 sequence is CAWSAVYSGANVLTF. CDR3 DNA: TGTGCCTGGAGTGCAGTCTACTCTGGGGCCAACGTCCTGACTTTC.

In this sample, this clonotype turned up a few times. The CDR3 bases are TGCAGCTCCCTCGGGGGCGGGGGGTTCACAGATACGCAGTATTTT. This translates into CSSLGGGGFTDTQYF. J is TRBJ2-3 and V is TRBV29-1; 8 bases line up with TRBD2. Trimming removed 8 bases from V and 2 bases from J; junction bases left unmatched: 12. CDR1 and CDR2 from the germline V gene are SQVTM and ANQGSEA. The CDR3 has 15 amino acids.

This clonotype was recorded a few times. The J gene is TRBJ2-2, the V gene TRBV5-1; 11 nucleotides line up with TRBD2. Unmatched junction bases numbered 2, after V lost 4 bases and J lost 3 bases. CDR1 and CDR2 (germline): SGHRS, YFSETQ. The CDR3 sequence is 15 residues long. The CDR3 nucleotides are TGCGCCAGCAGCGAACTAGCGGGGGACACCGGGGAGCTGTTTTTT. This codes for CASSELAGDTGELFF.

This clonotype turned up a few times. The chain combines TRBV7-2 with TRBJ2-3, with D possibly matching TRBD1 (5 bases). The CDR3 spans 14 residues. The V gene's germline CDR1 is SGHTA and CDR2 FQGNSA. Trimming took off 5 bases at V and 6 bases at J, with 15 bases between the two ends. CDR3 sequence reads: CASSGQGVPDTQYF. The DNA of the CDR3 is TGTGCCAGCAGCGGCCAGGGCGTCCCCGATACGCAGTATTTT.

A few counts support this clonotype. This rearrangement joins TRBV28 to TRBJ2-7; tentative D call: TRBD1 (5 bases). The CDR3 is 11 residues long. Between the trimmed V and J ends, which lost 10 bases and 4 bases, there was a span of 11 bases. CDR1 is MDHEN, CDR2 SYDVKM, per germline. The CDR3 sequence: CATQGAYEQYV. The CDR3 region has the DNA TGTGCCACCCAAGGGGCATACGAGCAGTACGTC.

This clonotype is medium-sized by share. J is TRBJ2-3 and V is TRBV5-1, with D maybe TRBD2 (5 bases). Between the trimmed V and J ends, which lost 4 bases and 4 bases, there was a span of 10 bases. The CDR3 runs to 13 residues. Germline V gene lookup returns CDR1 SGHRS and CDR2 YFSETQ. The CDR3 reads CASSTEGSDTQYF. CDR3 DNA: TGCGCCAGCAGCACTGAGGGATCAGATACGCAGTATTTT. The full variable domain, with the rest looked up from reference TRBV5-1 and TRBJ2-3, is KAGVTQTPRYLIKTRGQQVTLSCSPISGHRSVSWYQQTPGQGLQFLFEYFSETQRNKGNFPGRFSGRQFSNSRSEMNVSTLELGDSALYLCASSTEGSDTQYFGPGTRLTVL.

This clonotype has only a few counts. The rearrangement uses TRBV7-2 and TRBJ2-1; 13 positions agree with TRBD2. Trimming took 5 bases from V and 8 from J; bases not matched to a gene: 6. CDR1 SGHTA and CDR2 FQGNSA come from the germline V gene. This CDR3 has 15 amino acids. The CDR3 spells CASSLFGLAGDEQFF. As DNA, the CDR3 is TGTGCCAGCAGCCTCTTCGGACTAGCGGGGGATGAGCAGTTCTTC.